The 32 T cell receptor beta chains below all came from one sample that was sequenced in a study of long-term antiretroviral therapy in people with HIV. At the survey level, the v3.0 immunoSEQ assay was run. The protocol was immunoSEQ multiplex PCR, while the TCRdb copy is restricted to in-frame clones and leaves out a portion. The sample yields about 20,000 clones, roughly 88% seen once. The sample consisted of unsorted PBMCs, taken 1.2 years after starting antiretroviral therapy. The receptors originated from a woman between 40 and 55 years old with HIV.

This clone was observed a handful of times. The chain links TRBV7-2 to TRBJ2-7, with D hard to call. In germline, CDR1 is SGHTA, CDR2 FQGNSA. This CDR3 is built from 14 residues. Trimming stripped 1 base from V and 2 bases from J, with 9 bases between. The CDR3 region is CASSLDPATYEQYF. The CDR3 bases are TGTGCCAGCAGCTTAGACCCCGCTACCTACGAGCAGTACTTC.

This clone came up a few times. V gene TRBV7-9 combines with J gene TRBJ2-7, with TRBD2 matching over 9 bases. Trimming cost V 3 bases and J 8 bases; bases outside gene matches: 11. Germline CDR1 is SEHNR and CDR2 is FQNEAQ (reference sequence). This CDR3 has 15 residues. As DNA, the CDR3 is TGTGCCAGCAGCTTGTCCTTAGCGGGAGAAATTAAGCAGTACTTC. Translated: CASSLSLAGEIKQYF.

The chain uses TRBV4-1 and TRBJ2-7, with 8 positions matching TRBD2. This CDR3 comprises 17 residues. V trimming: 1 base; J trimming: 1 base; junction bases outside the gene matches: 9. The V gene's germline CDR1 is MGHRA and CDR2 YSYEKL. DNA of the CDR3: TGCGCCAGCAGCCAAGTGGGTGGCGGGAGGCATTCCTACGAGCAGTACTTC. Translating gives CASSQVGGGRHSYEQYF.

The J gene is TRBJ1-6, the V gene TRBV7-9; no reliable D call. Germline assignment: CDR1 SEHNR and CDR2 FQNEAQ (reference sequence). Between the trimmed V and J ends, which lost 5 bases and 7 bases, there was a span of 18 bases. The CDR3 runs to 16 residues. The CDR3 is CASSPGSGVRNSPLHF. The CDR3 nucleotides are TGTGCCAGCAGCCCGGGGTCCGGGGTCAGGAATTCACCCCTCCACTTT.

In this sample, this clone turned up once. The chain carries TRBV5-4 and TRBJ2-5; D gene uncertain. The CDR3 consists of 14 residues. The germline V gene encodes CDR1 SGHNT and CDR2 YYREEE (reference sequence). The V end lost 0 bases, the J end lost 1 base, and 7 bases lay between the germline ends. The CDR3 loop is CASSLGSSQETQYF. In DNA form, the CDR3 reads TGTGCCAGCAGCTTGGGTAGCAGCCAAGAGACCCAGTACTTC.

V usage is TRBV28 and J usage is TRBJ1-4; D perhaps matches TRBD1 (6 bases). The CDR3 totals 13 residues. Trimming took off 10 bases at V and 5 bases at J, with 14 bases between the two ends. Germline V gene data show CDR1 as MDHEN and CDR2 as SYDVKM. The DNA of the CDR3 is TGTGCCACTCGGACAGATCCAAATGAAAAACTGTTTTTT. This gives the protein CATRTDPNEKLFF.

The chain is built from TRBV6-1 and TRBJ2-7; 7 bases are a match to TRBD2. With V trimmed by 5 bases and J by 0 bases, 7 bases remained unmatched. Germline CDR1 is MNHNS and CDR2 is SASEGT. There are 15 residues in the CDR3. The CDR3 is CASSSGGPSSYEQYF. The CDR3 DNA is TGTGCCAGCAGTTCGGGAGGCCCGAGCTCCTACGAGCAGTACTTC.

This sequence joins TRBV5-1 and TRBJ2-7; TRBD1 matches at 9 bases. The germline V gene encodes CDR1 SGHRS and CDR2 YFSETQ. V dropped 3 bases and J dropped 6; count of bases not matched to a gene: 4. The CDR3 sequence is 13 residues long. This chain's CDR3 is CASSWTGVGEQYF. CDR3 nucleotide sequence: TGCGCCAGCAGCTGGACAGGGGTAGGCGAGCAGTACTTC.

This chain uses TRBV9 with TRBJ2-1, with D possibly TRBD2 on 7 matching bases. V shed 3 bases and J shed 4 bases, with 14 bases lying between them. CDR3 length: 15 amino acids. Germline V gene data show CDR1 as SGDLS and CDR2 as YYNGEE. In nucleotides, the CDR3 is TGTGCCAGCAGCGCAGGGGCTAGCGGATACAATGAGCAGTTCTTC. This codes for CASSAGASGYNEQFF.

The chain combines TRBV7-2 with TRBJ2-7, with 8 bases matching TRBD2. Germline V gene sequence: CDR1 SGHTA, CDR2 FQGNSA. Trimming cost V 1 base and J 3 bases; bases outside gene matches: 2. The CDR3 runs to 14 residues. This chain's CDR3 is CASSLVREGYEQYF. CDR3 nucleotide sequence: TGTGCCAGCAGCTTAGTTCGGGAGGGCTACGAGCAGTACTTC.

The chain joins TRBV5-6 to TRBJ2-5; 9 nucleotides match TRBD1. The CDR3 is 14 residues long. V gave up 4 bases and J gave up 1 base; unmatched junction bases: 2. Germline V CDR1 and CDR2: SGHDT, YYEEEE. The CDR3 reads CASSRGQGQETQYF. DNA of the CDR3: TGTGCCAGCAGCCGGGGACAGGGCCAAGAGACCCAGTACTTC.

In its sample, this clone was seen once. As DNA, the CDR3 is TGTGCCAGCAGTTCCGGGACAGGGGGCCATCAGCCCCAGCATTTT. Protein product: CASSSGTGGHQPQHF. The V and J genes are TRBV6-6 and TRBJ1-5; TRBD1 matches at 12 bases. Germline V gives CDR1 MNHNY, CDR2 SVGAGI (reference sequence). Trimming removed 4 bases from V and 5 bases from J; junction bases left unmatched: 3. The length of the CDR3 is 15 residues.

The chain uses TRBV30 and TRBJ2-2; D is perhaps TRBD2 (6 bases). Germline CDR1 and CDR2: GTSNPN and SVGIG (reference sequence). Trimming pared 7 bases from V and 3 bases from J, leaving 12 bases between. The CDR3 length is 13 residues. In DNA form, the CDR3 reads TGTGCCTCCCGGCGGGGTTACACCGGGGAGCTGTTTTTT. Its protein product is CASRRGYTGELFF. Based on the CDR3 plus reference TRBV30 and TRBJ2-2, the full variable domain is SQTIHQWPATLVQPVGSPLSLECTVEGTSNPNLYWYRQAAGRGLQLLFYSVGIGQISSEVPQNLSASRPQDRQFILSSKKLLLSDSGFYLCASRRGYTGELFFGEGSRLTVL.

The CDR3 DNA sequence: TGTGCCAGTAGTCCCCCCCGAGGCCGTAAGGGAACCTACAATGAGCAGTTCTTC. Its translation: CASSPPRGRKGTYNEQFF. The genes are TRBV19 and TRBJ2-1, with D uncertain. The V gene lost 5 bases and the J gene lost 2 bases, with 22 bases spanning the gap. CDR3 length: 18 amino acids. Germline-derived CDR1 and CDR2 are LNHDA and SQIVND (reference sequence).

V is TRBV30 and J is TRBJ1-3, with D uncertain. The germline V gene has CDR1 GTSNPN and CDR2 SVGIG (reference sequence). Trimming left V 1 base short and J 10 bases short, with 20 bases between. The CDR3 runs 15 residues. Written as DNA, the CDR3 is TGTGCCTGGAGTGCCGACCGCTGGAGGATTACGACCATATATTTT. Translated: CAWSADRWRITTIYF.

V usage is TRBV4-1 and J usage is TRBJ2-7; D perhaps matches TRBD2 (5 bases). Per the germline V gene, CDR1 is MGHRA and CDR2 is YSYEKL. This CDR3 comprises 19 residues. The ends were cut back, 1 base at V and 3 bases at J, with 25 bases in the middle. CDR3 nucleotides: TGCGCCAGCAGCCAAGGTCTCTTGTCAGCGCGCTTTGAGGGCTACGAGCAGTACTTC. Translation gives CASSQGLLSARFEGYEQYF.

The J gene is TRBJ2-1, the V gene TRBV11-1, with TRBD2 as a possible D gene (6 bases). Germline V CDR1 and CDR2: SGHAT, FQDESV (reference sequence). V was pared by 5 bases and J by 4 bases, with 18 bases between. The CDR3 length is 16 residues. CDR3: CASSLLSGSGYNEQFF. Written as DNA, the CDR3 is TGTGCCAGCAGCCTACTAAGCGGGTCCGGGTACAATGAGCAGTTCTTC.

In DNA form, the CDR3 reads TGTGCCAGCCGGGACAGCCTTGACTATGGCTACACCTTC. Its protein is CASRDSLDYGYTF. The rearrangement joins TRBV7-9 to TRBJ1-2, with 7 bases aligning to TRBD1. CDR1 and CDR2 from the germline V gene are SEHNR and FQNEAQ (reference sequence). V shed 8 bases, J shed 3 bases, and the junction held 6 bases outside the gene matches. The CDR3 consists of 13 residues. Full variable domain (missing parts from reference TRBV7-9 and TRBJ1-2): DTGVSQNPRHKITKRGQNVTFRCDPISEHNRLYWYRQTLGQGPEFLTYFQNEAQLEKSRLLSDRFSAERPKGSFSTLEIQRTEQGDSAMYLCASRDSLDYGYTFGSGTRLTVV.

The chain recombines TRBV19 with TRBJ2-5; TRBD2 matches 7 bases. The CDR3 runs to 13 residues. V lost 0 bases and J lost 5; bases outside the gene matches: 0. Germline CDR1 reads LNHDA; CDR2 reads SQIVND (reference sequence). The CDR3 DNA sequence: TGTGCCAGTAGTATAGAAGCGGGGGAGACCCAGTACTTC. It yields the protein CASSIEAGETQYF.

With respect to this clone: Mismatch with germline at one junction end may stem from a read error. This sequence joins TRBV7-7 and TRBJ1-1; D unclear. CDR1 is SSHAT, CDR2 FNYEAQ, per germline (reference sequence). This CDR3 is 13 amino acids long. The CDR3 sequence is CASSLQKDTEAFF. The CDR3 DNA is TGTGCTAGCAGCTTACAGAAGGACACTGAAGCTTTCTTT. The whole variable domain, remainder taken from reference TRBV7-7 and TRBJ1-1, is GAGVSQSPRYKVTKRGQDVTLRCDPISSHATLYWYQQALGQGPEFLTYFNYEAQPDKSGLPSDRFSAERPEGSISTLTIQRTEQRDSAMYRCASSLQKDTEAFFGQGTRLTVV.

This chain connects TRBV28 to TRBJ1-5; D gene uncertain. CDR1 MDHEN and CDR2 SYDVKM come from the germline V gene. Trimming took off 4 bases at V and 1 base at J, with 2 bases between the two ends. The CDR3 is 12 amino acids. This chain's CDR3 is CASSYSNQPQHF. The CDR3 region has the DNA TGTGCCAGCAGTTACAGCAATCAGCCCCAGCATTTT. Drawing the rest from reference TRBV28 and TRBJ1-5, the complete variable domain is DVKVTQSSRYLVKRTGEKVFLECVQDMDHENMFWYRQDPGLGLRLIYFSYDVKMKEKGDIPEGYSVSREKKERFSLILESASTNQTSMYLCASSYSNQPQHFGDGTRLSIL.

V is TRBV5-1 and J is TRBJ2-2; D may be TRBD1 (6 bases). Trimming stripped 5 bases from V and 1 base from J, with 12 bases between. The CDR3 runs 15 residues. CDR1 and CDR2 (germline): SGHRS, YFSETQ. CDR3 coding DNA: TGCGCCAGCAGTTATCCGGGACAGAACACCGGGGAGCTGTTTTTT. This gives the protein CASSYPGQNTGELFF. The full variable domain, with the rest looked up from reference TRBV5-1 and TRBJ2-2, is KAGVTQTPRYLIKTRGQQVTLSCSPISGHRSVSWYQQTPGQGLQFLFEYFSETQRNKGNFPGRFSGRQFSNSRSEMNVSTLELGDSALYLCASSYPGQNTGELFFGEGSRLTVL.

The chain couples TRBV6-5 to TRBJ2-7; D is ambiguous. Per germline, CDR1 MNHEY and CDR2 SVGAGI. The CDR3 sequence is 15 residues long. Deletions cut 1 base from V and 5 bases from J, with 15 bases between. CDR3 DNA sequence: TGTGCCAGCAGTTACTTAACGGGCCCGAGCCACGAGCAGTACTTC. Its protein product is CASSYLTGPSHEQYF.

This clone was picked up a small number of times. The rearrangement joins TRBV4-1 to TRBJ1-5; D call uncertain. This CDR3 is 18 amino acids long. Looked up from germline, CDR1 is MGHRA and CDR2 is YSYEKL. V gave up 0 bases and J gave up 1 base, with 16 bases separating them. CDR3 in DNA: TGCGCCAGCAGCCAAGAGTGGCAACGGCTATGGAGCAATCAGCCCCAGCATTTT. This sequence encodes CASSQEWQRLWSNQPQHF.

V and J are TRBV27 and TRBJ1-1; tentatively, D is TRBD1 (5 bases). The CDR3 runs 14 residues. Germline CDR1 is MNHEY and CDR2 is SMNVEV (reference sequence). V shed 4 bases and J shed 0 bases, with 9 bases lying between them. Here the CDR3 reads CASSSGLLNTEAFF. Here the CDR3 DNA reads TGTGCCAGCAGTTCAGGGCTTCTGAACACTGAAGCTTTCTTT.

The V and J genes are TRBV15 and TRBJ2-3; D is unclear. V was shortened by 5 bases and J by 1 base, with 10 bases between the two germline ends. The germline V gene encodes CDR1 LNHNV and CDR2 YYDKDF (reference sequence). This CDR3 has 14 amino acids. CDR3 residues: CATSVGRGTDTQYF. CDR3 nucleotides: TGTGCCACCAGCGTGGGCCGCGGCACAGATACGCAGTATTTT.

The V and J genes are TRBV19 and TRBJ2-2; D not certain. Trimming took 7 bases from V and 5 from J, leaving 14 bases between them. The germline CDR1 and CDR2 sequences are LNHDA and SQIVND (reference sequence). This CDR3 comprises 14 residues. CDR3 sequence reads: CASTQEKLTGELFF. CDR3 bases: TGTGCCAGTACTCAAGAAAAATTAACCGGGGAGCTGTTTTTT.

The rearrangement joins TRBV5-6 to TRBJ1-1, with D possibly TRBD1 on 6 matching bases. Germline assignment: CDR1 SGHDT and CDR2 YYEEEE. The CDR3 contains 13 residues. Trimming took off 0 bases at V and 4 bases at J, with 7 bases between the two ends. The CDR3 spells CASSLGGPTEAFF. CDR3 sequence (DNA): TGTGCCAGCAGCTTGGGGGGGCCCACTGAAGCTTTCTTT.

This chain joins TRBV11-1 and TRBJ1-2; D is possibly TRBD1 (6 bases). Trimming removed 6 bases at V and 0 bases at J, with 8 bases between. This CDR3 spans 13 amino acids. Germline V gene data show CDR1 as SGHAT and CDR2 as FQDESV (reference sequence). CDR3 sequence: CASRRDTNYGYTF. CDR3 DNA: TGTGCCAGCAGGCGGGACACTAACTATGGCTACACCTTC.

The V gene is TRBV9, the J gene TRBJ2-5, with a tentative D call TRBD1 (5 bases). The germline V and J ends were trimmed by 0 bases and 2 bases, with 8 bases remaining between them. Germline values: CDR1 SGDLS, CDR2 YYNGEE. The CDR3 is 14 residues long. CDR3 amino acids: CASSVGQGQETQYF. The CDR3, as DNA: TGTGCCAGCAGCGTAGGGCAGGGTCAAGAGACCCAGTACTTC.

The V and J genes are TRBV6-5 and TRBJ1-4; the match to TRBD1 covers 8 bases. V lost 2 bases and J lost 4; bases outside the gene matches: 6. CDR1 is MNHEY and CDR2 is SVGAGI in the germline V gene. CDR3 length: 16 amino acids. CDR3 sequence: CASSYDLDRVNEKLFF. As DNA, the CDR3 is TGTGCCAGCAGTTACGATTTGGACAGGGTTAATGAAAAACTGTTTTTT.

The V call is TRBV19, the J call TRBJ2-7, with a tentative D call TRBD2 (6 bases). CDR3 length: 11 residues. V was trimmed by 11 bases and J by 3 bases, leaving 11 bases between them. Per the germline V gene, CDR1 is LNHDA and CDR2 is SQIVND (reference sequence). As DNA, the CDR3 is TGTGCCTCCGGGAGAAGCTACGAGCAGTACTTC. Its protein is CASGRSYEQYF. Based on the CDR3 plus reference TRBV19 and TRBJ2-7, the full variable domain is DGGITQSPKYLFRKEGQNVTLSCEQNLNHDAMYWYRQDPGQGLRLIYYSQIVNDFQKGDIAEGYSVSREKKESFPLTVTSAQKNPTAFYLCASGRSYEQYFGPGTRLTVT.